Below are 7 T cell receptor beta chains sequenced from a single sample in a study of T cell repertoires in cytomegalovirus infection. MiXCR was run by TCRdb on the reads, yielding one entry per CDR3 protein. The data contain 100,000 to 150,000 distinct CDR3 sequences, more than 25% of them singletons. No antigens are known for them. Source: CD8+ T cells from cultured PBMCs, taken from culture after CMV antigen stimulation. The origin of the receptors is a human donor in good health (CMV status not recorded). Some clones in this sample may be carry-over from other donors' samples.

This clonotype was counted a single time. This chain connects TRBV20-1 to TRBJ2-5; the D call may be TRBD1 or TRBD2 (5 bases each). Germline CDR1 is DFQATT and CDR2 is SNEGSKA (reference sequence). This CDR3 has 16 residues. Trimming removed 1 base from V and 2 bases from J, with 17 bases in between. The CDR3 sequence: CSARVIPMGEQETQYF. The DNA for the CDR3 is TGCAGTGCTAGAGTAATTCCGATGGGGGAGCAAGAGACCCAGTACTTC.

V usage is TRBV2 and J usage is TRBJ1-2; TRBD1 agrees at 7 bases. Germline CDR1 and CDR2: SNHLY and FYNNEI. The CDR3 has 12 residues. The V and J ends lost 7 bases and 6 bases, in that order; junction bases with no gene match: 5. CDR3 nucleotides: TGTGCCAGCATCGGGACAGCAGATGGCTACACCTTC. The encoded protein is CASIGTADGYTF.

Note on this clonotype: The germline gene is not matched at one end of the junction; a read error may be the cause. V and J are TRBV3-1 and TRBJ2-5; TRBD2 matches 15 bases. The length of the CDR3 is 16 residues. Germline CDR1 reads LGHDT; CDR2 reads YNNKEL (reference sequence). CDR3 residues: CASRHMGLAGGETQYF. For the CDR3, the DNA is TGTGCCAGCCGCCACATGGGACTAGCGGGGGGAGAGACCCAGTACTTC.

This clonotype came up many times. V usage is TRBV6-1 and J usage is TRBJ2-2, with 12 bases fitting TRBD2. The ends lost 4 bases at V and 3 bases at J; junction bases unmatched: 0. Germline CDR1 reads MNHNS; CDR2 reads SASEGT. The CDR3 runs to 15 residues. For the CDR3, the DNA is TGTGCCAGCAGTGGACTAGCGGGGGACACCGGGGAGCTGTTTTTT. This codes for CASSGLAGDTGELFF.

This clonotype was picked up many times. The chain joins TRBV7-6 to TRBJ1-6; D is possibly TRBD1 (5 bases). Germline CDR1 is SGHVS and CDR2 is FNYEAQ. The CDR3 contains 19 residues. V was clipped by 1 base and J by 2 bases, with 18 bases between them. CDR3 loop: CASSLGAAHGDPYNSPLHF. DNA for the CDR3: TGTGCCAGCAGCTTAGGGGCAGCCCACGGGGACCCCTATAATTCACCCCTCCACTTT.

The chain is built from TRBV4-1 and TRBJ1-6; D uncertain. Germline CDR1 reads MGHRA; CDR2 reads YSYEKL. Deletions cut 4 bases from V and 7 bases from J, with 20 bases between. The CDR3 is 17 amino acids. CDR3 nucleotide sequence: TGCGCCAGCAGCCTGAAGTCGAATATAGAATTAAATTCACCCCTCCACTTT. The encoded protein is CASSLKSNIELNSPLHF.

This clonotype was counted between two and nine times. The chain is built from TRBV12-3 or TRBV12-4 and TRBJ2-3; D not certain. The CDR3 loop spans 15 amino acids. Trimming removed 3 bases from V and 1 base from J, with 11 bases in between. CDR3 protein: CASSFIGNGTDTQYF. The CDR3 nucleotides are TGTGCCAGCAGTTTTATAGGGAATGGCACAGATACGCAGTATTTT.